What follows are 12 T cell receptor beta chains derived from one specimen sequenced in a study of T cell repertoires in cytomegalovirus infection. Via MiXCR, TCRdb re-called the reads, giving one row per CDR3 protein. The sample records 150,000 to 200,000 distinct CDR3 sequences, 8% to 10% being singletons. Sequenced input: PBMCs. Source of these receptors: a human donor in good health (CMV status not recorded). Some clones in this sample may be carry-over from other donors' samples.

The chain carries TRBV5-1 and TRBJ2-1; 11 bases match TRBD2. J was trimmed by 5 bases and V by 4 bases; bases with no gene match: 2. CDR3 length equals 14 residues. Germline CDR1 reads SGHRS; CDR2 reads YFSETQ. The CDR3 nucleotides read TGCGCCAGCAGCGAGGGACTAGCGGACAATGAGCAGTTCTTC. Protein sequence: CASSEGLADNEQFF.

This clonotype has at least ten counts. This rearrangement joins TRBV11-2 to TRBJ1-1; D gene unclear. The CDR3 is made up of 17 amino acids. Per germline, CDR1 SGHAT and CDR2 FQNNGV. The V end lost 1 base, the J end lost 1 base, and 16 bases lay between the germline ends. Here the CDR3 reads CASSLVGSPSWNTEAFF. DNA for the CDR3: TGTGCCAGCAGCTTAGTAGGTTCCCCCTCGTGGAACACTGAAGCTTTCTTT. The whole variable domain, remainder taken from reference TRBV11-2 and TRBJ1-1, is EAGVAQSPRYKIIEKRQSVAFWCNPISGHATLYWYQQILGQGPKLLIQFQNNGVVDDSQLPKDRFSAERLKGVDSTLKIQPAKLEDSAVYLCASSLVGSPSWNTEAFFGQGTRLTVV.

The V call is TRBV5-1, the J call TRBJ2-7, with 9 bases identical to TRBD1. V lost 4 bases and J lost 5; bases outside the gene matches: 10. Germline values: CDR1 SGHRS, CDR2 YFSETQ. The CDR3 contains 15 residues. CDR3 residues: CASSTRTGAPHEQYF. The CDR3 nucleotides read TGCGCCAGCAGCACTCGGACAGGGGCTCCCCACGAGCAGTACTTC.

This clonotype was recorded at least ten times. The chain carries TRBV28 and TRBJ2-7, with 8 bases lining up with TRBD1. With 2 bases clipped from V and 6 bases from J, the junction kept 9 bases outside the gene matches. Germline loops: CDR1 MDHEN, CDR2 SYDVKM. The CDR3 spans 15 residues. CDR3 loop: CASSLLTGAMSEQYF. The DNA of the CDR3 is TGTGCCAGCAGTTTACTGACAGGGGCGATGAGCGAGCAGTACTTC.

At least ten counts were recorded for this clonotype. The chain carries TRBV28 and TRBJ1-1; possible D gene TRBD1, 5 bases. The CDR3 runs to 16 residues. Looked up from germline, CDR1 is MDHEN and CDR2 is SYDVKM. The ends were cut back, 5 bases at V and 3 bases at J, with 19 bases in the middle. CDR3 bases: TGTGCCAGCAGTAAGCCGCAGGGTCTAGGGTACACTGAAGCTTTCTTT. Amino acids: CASSKPQGLGYTEAFF.

This clonotype was picked up many times. The rearrangement uses TRBV7-2 and TRBJ2-4, with D perhaps TRBD2 (5 bases). Germline CDR1 SGHTA, CDR2 FQGNSA. The V end lost 4 bases, the J end lost 0 bases, and 13 bases lay between the germline ends. The CDR3 has 16 residues. This CDR3 reads CASSWTEGLAKNIQYF. The CDR3 DNA reads TGTGCCAGCAGCTGGACTGAGGGCCTAGCCAAAAACATTCAGTACTTC.

This clonotype was detected many times. The genes are TRBV7-2 and TRBJ2-7, with D possibly matching TRBD2 (5 bases). Germline CDR1 is SGHTA and CDR2 is FQGNSA. The V and J ends lost 0 bases and 7 bases respectively, with 16 bases between them. CDR3 length equals 15 residues. The CDR3 spells CASSLAVGSTREQYF. In nucleotides, the CDR3 is TGTGCCAGCAGCTTAGCGGTGGGGAGTACGAGGGAGCAGTACTTC.

Many counts were recorded for this clonotype. The chain carries TRBV6-5 and TRBJ2-3; 11 positions agree with TRBD2. This CDR3 contains 17 residues. V shed 2 bases, J shed 2 bases, and the junction held 6 bases outside the gene matches. Germline V gene lookup returns CDR1 MNHEY and CDR2 SVGAGI. The CDR3 DNA reads TGTGCCAGCAGTTACACTAGCGGGAGATTTGACACAGATACGCAGTATTTT. Encoded protein: CASSYTSGRFDTDTQYF.

This clonotype has just a few counts. The chain carries TRBV12-3 or TRBV12-4 and TRBJ1-3, with D hard to call. Trimming cost V 7 bases and J 2 bases, with 18 bases left between them. There are 16 residues in the CDR3. CDR3 bases: TGTGCCAGCAAATTCAGGAGGGCAGACACTGGAAACACCATATATTTT. Amino acid sequence: CASKFRRADTGNTIYF.

This clonotype was picked up many times. The V call is TRBV7-2, the J call TRBJ2-7; D may be TRBD2 (7 bases). The germline V and J ends were trimmed by 4 bases and 0 bases, with 25 bases remaining between them. The CDR3 is 19 residues long. Germline V lookup: CDR1 SGHTA, CDR2 FQGNSA. CDR3 nucleotides: TGTGCCAGCAGCTCGAACGGGGCGGAGGGGGGGTTCAGCTCCTACGAGCAGTACTTC. It translates to CASSSNGAEGGFSSYEQYF.

The genes are TRBV28 and TRBJ2-7, with D uncertain. Per the germline V gene, CDR1 is MDHEN and CDR2 is SYDVKM. Trimming stripped 5 bases from V and 0 bases from J, with 11 bases between. The length of the CDR3 is 14 residues. The CDR3 is CASSRFRGSYEQYF. CDR3 DNA sequence: TGTGCCAGCAGTCGATTTAGAGGCTCCTACGAGCAGTACTTC.

This clonotype was seen repeatedly, ten times or more. The rearrangement uses TRBV6-1 and TRBJ1-2, with D possibly TRBD1 on 5 matching bases. V was shortened by 2 bases and J by 7 bases, with 11 bases between the two germline ends. The CDR3 sequence is 13 residues long. Germline V gives CDR1 MNHNS, CDR2 SASEGT. The CDR3 bases are TGTGCCAGCAGTGAATCGCCAGGGCTTGGCTACACCTTC. Amino acids: CASSESPGLGYTF.